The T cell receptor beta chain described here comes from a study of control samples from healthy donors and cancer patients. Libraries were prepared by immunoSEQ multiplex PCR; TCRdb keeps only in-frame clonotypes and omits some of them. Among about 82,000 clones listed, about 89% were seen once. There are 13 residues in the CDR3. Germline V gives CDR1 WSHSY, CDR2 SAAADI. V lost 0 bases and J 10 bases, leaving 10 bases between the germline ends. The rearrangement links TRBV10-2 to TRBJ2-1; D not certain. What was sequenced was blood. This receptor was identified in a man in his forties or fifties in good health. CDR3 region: CASSESGFQEQFF. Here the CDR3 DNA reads TGCGCCAGCAGTGAGTCGGGCTTCCAGGAGCAGTTCTTC.